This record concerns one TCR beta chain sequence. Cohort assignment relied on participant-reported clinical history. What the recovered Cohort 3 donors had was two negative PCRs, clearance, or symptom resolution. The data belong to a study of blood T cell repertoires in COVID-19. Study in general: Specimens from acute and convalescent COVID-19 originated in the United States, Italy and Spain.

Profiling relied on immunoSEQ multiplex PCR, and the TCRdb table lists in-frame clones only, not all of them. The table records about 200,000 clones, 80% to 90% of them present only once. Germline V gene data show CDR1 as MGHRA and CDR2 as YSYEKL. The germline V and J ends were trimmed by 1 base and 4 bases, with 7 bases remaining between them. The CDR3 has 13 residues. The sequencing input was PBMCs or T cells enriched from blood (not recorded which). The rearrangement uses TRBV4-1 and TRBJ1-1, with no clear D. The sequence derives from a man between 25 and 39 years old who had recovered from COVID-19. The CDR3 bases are TGCGCCAGCAGCCAAGGGAGGGTCACTGAAGCTTTCTTT. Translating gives CASSQGRVTEAFF.